The entry below describes one T cell receptor (beta chain). Its antigen is as yet unknown. This CDR3 spans 12 amino acids. Germline V lookup: CDR1 LNHDA, CDR2 SQIVND (reference sequence). Trimming took off 6 bases at V and 4 bases at J, with 9 bases between the two ends. The entry originates in a study of long-term antiretroviral therapy in people with HIV. Points from the study as a whole: Blood dates from the mid-2000s to the late 2010s, possibly under older ART regimens.

Researchers ran immunoSEQ v3.0 at survey level. Sequencing was performed with immunoSEQ multiplex PCR; in TCRdb, only in-frame clones are kept and a portion is missing. This sample has under 45,000 clones; 85% occur once, and the top ten carry about 6%. Each HIV-infected participant was given treatment in the United States. Material: unsorted PBMCs, obtained 3.1 years after starting antiretroviral therapy. This chain joins TRBV19 and TRBJ1-2, with D maybe TRBD1 (5 bases). The clonotype comes from a woman aged 45-65 years with HIV. The DNA for the CDR3 is TGTGCCAGTAGGATGGGGGGCTATGGCTACACCTTC. Amino acid sequence: CASRMGGYGYTF.